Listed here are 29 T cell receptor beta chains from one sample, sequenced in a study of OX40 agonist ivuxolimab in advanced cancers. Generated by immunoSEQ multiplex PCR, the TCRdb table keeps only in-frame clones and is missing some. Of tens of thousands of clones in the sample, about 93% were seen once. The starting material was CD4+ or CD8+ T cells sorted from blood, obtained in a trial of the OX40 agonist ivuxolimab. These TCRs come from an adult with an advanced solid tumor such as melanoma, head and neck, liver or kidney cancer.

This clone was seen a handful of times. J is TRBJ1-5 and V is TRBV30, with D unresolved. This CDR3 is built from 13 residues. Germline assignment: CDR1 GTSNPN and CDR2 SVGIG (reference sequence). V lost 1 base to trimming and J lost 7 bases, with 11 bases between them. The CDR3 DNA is TGTGCCTGGAGTGAAGGCGTTTTGCAGCCCCAGCATTTT. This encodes CAWSEGVLQPQHF.

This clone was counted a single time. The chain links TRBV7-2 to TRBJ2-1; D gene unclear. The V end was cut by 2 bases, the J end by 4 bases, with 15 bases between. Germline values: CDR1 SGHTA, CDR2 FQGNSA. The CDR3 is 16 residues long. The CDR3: CASSLSLVRAYNEQFF. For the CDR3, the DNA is TGTGCCAGCAGCTTAAGTCTGGTCAGAGCATACAATGAGCAGTTCTTC.

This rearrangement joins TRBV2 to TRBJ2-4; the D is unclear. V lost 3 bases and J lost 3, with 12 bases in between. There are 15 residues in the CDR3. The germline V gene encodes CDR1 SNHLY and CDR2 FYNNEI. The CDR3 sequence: CASSDLQAGKNIQYF. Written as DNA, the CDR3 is TGTGCCAGCAGTGACCTCCAAGCAGGCAAAAACATTCAGTACTTC.

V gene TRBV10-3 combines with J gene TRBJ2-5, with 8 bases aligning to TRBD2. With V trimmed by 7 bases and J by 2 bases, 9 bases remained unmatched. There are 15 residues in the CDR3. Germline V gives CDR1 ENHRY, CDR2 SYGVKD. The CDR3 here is CAINQRASGQETQYF. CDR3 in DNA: TGTGCCATCAATCAGCGGGCTAGCGGGCAAGAGACCCAGTACTTC.

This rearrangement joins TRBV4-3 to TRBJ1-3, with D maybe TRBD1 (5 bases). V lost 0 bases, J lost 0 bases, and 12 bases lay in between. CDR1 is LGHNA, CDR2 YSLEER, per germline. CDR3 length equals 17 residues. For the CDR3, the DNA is TGCGCCAGCAGCCAAGACCGTACTGACAGCTCTGGAAACACCATATATTTT. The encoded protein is CASSQDRTDSSGNTIYF.

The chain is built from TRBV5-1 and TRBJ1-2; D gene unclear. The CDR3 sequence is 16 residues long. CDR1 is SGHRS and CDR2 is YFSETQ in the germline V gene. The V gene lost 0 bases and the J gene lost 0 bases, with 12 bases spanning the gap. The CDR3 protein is CASSLGTTRTNYGYTF. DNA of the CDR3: TGCGCCAGCAGCTTGGGGACGACAAGGACTAACTATGGCTACACCTTC.

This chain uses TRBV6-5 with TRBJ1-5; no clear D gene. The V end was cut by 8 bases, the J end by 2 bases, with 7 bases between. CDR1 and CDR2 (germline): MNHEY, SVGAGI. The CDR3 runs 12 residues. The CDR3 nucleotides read TGTGCCAGCCGTATGGGCAATCAGCCCCAGCATTTT. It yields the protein CASRMGNQPQHF.

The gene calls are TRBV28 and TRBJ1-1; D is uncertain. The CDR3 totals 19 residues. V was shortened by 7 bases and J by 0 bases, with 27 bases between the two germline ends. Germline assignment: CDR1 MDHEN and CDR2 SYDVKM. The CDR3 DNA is TGTGCCAGCACTTTGGTCGGTACGGGGAGGGCCGGCCTGAACACTGAAGCTTTCTTT. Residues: CASTLVGTGRAGLNTEAFF.

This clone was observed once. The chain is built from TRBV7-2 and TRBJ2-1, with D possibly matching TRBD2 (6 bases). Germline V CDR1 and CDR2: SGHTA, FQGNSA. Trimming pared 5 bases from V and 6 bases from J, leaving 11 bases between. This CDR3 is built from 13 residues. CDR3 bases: TGTGCCAGCAGCATGACGGGAGTCAATGAGCAGTTCTTC. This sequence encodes CASSMTGVNEQFF.

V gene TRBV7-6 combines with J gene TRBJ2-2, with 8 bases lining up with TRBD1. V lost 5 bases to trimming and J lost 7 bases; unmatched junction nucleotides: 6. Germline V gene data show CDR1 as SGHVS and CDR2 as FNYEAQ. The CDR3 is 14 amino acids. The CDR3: CASSKDRAGGELFF. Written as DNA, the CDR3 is TGTGCCAGCAGCAAGGACAGGGCCGGCGGGGAGCTGTTTTTT.

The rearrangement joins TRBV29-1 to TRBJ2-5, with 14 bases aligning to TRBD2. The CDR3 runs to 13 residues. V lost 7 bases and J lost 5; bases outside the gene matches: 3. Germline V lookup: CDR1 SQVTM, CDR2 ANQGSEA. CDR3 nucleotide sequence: TGCAGCGCAGGGACTAGCGGGAGTGAGACCCAGTACTTC. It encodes CSAGTSGSETQYF.

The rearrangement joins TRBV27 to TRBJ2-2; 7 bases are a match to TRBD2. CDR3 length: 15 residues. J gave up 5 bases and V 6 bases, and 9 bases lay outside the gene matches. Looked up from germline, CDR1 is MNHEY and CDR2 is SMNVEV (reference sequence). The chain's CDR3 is CASRLGSGLTGELFF. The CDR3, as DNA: TGTGCCAGCAGACTGGGTAGCGGGCTAACCGGGGAGCTGTTTTTT.

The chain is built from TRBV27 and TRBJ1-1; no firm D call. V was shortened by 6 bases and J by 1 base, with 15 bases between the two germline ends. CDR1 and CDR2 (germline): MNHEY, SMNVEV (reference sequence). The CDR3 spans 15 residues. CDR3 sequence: CASRPEEKKNTEAFF. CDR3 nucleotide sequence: TGTGCCAGCAGGCCCGAGGAGAAAAAGAACACTGAAGCTTTCTTT.

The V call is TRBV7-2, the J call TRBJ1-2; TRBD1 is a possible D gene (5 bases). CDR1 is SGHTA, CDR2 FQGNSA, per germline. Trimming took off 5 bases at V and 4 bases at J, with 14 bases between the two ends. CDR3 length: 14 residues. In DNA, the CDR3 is TGTGCCAGCAGCCGTAACCAGGGACCCTATGGCTACACCTTC. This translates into CASSRNQGPYGYTF.

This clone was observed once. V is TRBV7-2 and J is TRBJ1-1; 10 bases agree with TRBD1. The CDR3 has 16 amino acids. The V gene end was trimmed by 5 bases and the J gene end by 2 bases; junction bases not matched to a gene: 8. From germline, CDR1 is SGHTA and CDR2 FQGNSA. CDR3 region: CASSMTGGAVNTEAFF. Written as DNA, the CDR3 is TGTGCCAGCAGCATGACAGGGGGCGCGGTAAACACTGAAGCTTTCTTT.

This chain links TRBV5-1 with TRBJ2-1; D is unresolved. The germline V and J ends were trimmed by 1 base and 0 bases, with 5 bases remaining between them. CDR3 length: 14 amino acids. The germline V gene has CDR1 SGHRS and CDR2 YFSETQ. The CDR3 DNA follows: TGCGCCAGCAGCTTGACAGACTCCTACAATGAGCAGTTCTTC. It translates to CASSLTDSYNEQFF.

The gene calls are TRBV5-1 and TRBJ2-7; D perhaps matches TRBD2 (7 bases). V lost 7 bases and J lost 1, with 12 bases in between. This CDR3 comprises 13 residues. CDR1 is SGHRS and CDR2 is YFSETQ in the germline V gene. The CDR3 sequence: CASGGAGSYEQYF. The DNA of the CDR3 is TGCGCCAGCGGGGGGGCGGGGTCCTACGAGCAGTACTTC.

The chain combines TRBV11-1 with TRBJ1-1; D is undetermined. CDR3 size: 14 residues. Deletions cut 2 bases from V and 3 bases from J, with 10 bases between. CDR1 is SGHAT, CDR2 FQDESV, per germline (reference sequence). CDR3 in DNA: TGTGCCAGCAGCTTAACGGGCTTTGACACTGAAGCTTTCTTT. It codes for CASSLTGFDTEAFF.

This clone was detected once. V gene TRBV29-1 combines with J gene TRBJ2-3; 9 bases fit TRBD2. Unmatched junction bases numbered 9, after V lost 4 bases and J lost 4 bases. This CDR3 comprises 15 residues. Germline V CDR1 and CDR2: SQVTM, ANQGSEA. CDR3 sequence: CSVGVAGDRADTQYF. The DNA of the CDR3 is TGCAGCGTTGGTGTAGCGGGAGATCGGGCAGATACGCAGTATTTT.

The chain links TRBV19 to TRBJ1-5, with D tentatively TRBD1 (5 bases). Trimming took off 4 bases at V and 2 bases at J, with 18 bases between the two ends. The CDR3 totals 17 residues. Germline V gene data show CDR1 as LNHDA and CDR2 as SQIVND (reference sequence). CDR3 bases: TGTGCCAGTAGTACCCAAACAGGACAAAGACGCAATCAGCCCCAGCATTTT. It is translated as CASSTQTGQRRNQPQHF.

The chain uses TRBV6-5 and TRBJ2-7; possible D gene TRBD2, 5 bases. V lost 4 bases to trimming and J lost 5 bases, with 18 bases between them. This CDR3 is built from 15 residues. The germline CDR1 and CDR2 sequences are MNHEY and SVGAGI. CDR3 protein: CASSSHRGRADEQYF. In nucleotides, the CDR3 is TGTGCCAGCAGTTCTCACCGGGGTAGGGCTGACGAGCAGTACTTC.

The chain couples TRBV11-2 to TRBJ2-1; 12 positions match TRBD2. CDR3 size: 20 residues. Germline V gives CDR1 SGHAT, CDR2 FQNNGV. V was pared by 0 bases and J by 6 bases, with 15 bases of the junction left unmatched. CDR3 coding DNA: TGTGCCAGCAGCTTAGATACCCGACTAGCGGGAGCACCCTACCTCAATGAGCAGTTCTTC. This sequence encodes CASSLDTRLAGAPYLNEQFF.

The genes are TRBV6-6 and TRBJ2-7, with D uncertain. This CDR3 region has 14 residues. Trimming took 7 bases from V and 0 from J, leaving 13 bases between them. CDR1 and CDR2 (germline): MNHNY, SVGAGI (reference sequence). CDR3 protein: CASTPRTPSYEQYF. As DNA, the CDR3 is TGTGCCAGCACCCCCCGCACGCCCTCCTACGAGCAGTACTTC.

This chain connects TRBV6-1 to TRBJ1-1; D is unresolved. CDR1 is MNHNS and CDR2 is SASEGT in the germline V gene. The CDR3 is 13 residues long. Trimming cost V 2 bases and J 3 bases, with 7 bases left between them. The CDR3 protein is CASSELGYTEAFF. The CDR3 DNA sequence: TGTGCCAGCAGTGAACTGGGGTACACTGAAGCTTTCTTT.

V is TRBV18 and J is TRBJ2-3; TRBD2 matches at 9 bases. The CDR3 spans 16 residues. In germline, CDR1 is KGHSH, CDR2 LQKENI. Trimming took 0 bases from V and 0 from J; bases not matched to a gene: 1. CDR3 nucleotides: TGTGCCAGCTCACCACCAACTAGCGGGAGCACAGATACGCAGTATTTT. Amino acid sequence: CASSPPTSGSTDTQYF.

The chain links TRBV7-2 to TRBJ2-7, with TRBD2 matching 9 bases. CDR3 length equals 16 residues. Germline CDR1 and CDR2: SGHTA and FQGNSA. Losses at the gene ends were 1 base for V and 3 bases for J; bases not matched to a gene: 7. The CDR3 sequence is CASSLVSGAGGYEQYF. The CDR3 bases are TGTGCCAGCAGCTTAGTCAGCGGAGCGGGAGGCTACGAGCAGTACTTC.

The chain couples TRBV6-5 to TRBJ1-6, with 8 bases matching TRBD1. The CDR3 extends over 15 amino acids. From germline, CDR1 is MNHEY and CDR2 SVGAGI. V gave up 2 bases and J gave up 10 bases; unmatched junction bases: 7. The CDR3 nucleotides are TGTGCCAGCAGTTACCGGACAGGGACGGGCTCACCCCTCCACTTT. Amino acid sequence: CASSYRTGTGSPLHF.

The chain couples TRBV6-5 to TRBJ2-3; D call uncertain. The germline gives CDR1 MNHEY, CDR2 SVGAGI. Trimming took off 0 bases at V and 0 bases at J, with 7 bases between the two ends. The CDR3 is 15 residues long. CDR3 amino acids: CASSYSGESTDTQYF. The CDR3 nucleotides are TGTGCCAGCAGTTACTCCGGCGAGAGCACAGATACGCAGTATTTT.

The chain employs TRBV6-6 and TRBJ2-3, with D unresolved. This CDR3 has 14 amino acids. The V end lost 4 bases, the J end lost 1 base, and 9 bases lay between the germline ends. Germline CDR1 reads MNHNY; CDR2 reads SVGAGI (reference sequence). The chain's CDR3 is CASSSRSRTDTQYF. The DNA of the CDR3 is TGTGCCAGCAGTTCCCGGTCTCGCACAGATACGCAGTATTTT.